These 12 T cell receptor beta chains share one sample of origin, sequenced in a study of cytomegalovirus exposure and HLA in healthy donors. PCR employed 60 Vbeta and 13 Jbeta primers. Measured with immunoSEQ multiplex PCR; TCRdb has only the in-frame clones, and not every one. Seen here are under 200,000 clones, roughly 88% observed once, and the top ten hold approximately 8.5%. The sequencing sample was made of PBMCs. Receptors were obtained from a man aged 18 to 30 in good health and CMV-seropositive.

This chain links TRBV5-1 with TRBJ1-6; perhaps TRBD1 as D (5 bases). Trimming left V 3 bases short and J 7 bases short, with 14 bases between. CDR3 size: 15 residues. Germline values: CDR1 SGHRS, CDR2 YFSETQ. The CDR3 nucleotides read TGCGCCAGCAGCTCGACGGGACTTTCGAATTCACCCCTCCACTTT. Its translation: CASSSTGLSNSPLHF. Looking up the rest from reference TRBV5-1 and TRBJ1-6 gives the full variable domain: KAGVTQTPRYLIKTRGQQVTLSCSPISGHRSVSWYQQTPGQGLQFLFEYFSETQRNKGNFPGRFSGRQFSNSRSEMNVSTLELGDSALYLCASSSTGLSNSPLHFGNGTRLTVT.

This clone was detected once. This chain joins TRBV2 and TRBJ2-7; a weak D match, TRBD2 (7 bases). From germline, CDR1 is SNHLY and CDR2 FYNNEI. The CDR3 covers 15 residues. V was cut by 1 base and J by 4 bases, with 14 bases left in between. The CDR3 DNA sequence: TGTGCCAGCAGTGAAGTTTGGGGGGGCGGGTACGAGCAGTACTTC. It yields the protein CASSEVWGGGYEQYF.

The V and J genes are TRBV5-5 and TRBJ2-7; 9 nucleotides match TRBD1. This CDR3 spans 14 amino acids. V shed 4 bases, J shed 5 bases, and the junction held 7 bases outside the gene matches. Germline lookup yields CDR1 SGHKS and CDR2 YYEKEE (reference sequence). The CDR3 loop reads CASSRRTGDHEQYF. The CDR3 DNA sequence: TGTGCCAGCAGCAGACGGACAGGGGACCACGAGCAGTACTTC.

A few counts support this clone. Here the CDR3 omits its conserved ending phenylalanine or tryptophan, so a read error is the likely source. The DNA is left out, because the CDR3 cannot be placed on it with certainty; the CDR3 is given as TCRdb lists it. This chain uses TRBV6-1 with TRBJ1-1. Looked up from germline, CDR1 is MNHNS and CDR2 is SASEGT. The CDR3 is 11 residues long, counting both termini. CDR3: CASSEIEGGGI.

The chain carries TRBV29-1 and TRBJ2-5; 7 bases are a match to TRBD1. Germline V gene lookup returns CDR1 SQVTM and CDR2 ANQGSEA. V was pared by 1 base and J by 2 bases, with 4 bases of the junction left unmatched. The CDR3 contains 14 residues. The chain's CDR3 is CSVEAGTVQETQYF. The CDR3 DNA reads as TGCAGCGTTGAAGCCGGGACAGTACAAGAGACCCAGTACTTC.

V usage is TRBV15 and J usage is TRBJ2-3; 9 bases line up with TRBD1. The CDR3 is 15 amino acids. V was pared by 3 bases and J by 4 bases, with 5 bases of the junction left unmatched. CDR1 and CDR2 (germline): LNHNV, YYDKDF (reference sequence). The CDR3 is CATSRSRQGADTQYF. CDR3 in DNA: TGTGCCACCAGCAGGTCCCGACAGGGGGCAGATACGCAGTATTTT.

This chain connects TRBV5-6 to TRBJ2-7; the D gene is possibly TRBD1 (6 bases). From germline, CDR1 is SGHDT and CDR2 YYEEEE. CDR3 length equals 13 residues. The V and J ends lost 4 bases and 7 bases respectively, with 15 bases between them. CDR3 in amino acids: CASSLTGPREQYF. CDR3 in DNA: TGTGCCAGCAGCCTAACAGGGCCTCGGGAGCAGTACTTC.

This chain links TRBV9 with TRBJ2-1; TRBD2 agrees at 7 bases. The ends lost 0 bases at V and 4 bases at J; junction bases unmatched: 4. Germline CDR1 SGDLS, CDR2 YYNGEE. The CDR3 sequence is 15 residues long. In nucleotides, the CDR3 is TGTGCCAGCAGCGTAGAGGGACTACGTTACAATGAGCAGTTCTTC. Residues: CASSVEGLRYNEQFF.

V is TRBV5-4 and J is TRBJ2-5, with TRBD1 matching 9 bases. Germline V gene data show CDR1 as SGHNT and CDR2 as YYREEE (reference sequence). The V segment lost 4 bases and the J segment 7 bases; nucleotides outside the gene matches: 20. The length of the CDR3 is 18 residues. CDR3 region: CASSGKTGGADQSVTQYF. CDR3 coding DNA: TGTGCCAGCAGCGGGAAAACAGGGGGCGCGGACCAAAGTGTGACCCAGTACTTC. Full variable domain (missing parts from reference TRBV5-4 and TRBJ2-5): ETGVTQSPTHLIKTRGQQVTLRCSSQSGHNTVSWYQQALGQGPQFIFQYYREEENGRGNFPPRFSGLQFPNYSSELNVNALELDDSALYLCASSGKTGGADQSVTQYFGPGTRLLVL.

CDR3 nucleotide sequence: TGTGCCAGCAGTCGGACAGCCTGGGGACAAAACACCATATATTTT. Protein: CASSRTAWGQNTIYF. The genes are TRBV6-1 and TRBJ1-3; a possible D gene is TRBD1 (6 bases). CDR3 length: 15 residues. V shed 5 bases and J shed 6 bases, with 17 bases lying between them. The germline V gene encodes CDR1 MNHNS and CDR2 SASEGT.

The chain couples TRBV10-3 to TRBJ2-7, with D possibly TRBD1 on 6 matching bases. The CDR3 is 14 amino acids. Trimming removed 10 bases at V and 3 bases at J, with 19 bases between. Germline loops: CDR1 ENHRY, CDR2 SYGVKD. The CDR3 coding sequence is TGTGCCACCAAAGGACAGCCCGGCTTCTACGAGCAGTACTTC. This encodes CATKGQPGFYEQYF.

This chain uses TRBV4-1 with TRBJ1-1; D gene unclear. Germline assignment: CDR1 MGHRA and CDR2 YSYEKL. V was clipped by 0 bases and J by 4 bases, with 12 bases between them. This CDR3 spans 15 amino acids. CDR3: CASSQETLGSTEAFF. CDR3 DNA sequence: TGCGCCAGCAGCCAAGAGACTCTTGGGAGCACTGAAGCTTTCTTT.